The clone carrying this T cell receptor (beta chain) occurred many times. Looked up from germline, CDR1 is SNHLY and CDR2 is FYNNEI. The V and J ends lost 4 bases and 2 bases respectively, with 5 bases between them. The CDR3 contains 12 residues. Preceding any ophthalmopathy symptoms, the blood sample dates from first hyperthyroidism diagnosis. This specimen comes from a study of T cells in Graves' hyperthyroidism and ophthalmopathy. Study overall: Peripheral blood was obtained at initial diagnosis, preceding any treatment.

There were TCR beta CDR3 regions amplified from RNA transcripts. First-round RT-PCR targeting the TCR CDR3 was performed with the HTBI primer set. TCRdb passed the multiplex PCR reads through MiXCR, listing each CDR3 protein once. The sample gives fewer than 500,000 distinct CDR3 sequences, approximately 12% of which show up once; less than 25% is in the top ten. The sequence was collected from a man aged 30-40 years with Graves' hyperthyroidism that later progressed to Graves' ophthalmopathy. J is TRBJ1-2 and V is TRBV2; no clear D. Sequenced input: blood. CDR3 sequence: CASSGGNYGYTF. DNA of the CDR3: TGTGCCAGCAGTGGCGGGAACTATGGCTACACCTTC. Based on the CDR3 plus reference TRBV2 and TRBJ1-2, the full variable domain is EPEVTQTPSHQVTQMGQEVILRCVPISNHLYFYWYRQILGQKVEFLVSFYNNEISEKSEIFDDQFSVERPDGSNFTLKIRSTKLEDSAMYFCASSGGNYGYTFGSGTRLTVV.